This TCR beta chain was obtained from a study of blood T cells in healthy people across ages. Looking at the study overall: Per every two T cells, about one barcoded beta molecule was captured by template switching. Study findings and constraints: Whereas aged donors had fewer naive CD4+ cells, long-lived donors had more of them and higher diversity. Estimates of diversity drawn from one million T cells were considered underestimates.

Trimming took 3 bases from V and 5 from J; bases not matched to a gene: 5. CDR1 and CDR2 from the germline V gene are SGHTA and FQGNSA. This CDR3 spans 14 amino acids. A J-beta primer mix and a sample-barcoded 5' primer were used in a second PCR of about 7 to 12 cycles. TCRdb passed the 5' RACE reads through MiXCR, listing each CDR3 protein once. The sample records roughly 650,000 distinct CDR3 sequences, about 30% being singletons. This clonotype was detected ten times or more. Antigen specificity is unknown. Researchers collected about 9.1 milliliters of peripheral blood from every single donor. The sequence was obtained from a woman at least 80 years old in good health. Sequencing was done on a sample of blood. The chain uses TRBV7-2 and TRBJ2-3; 7 positions agree with TRBD2. Here the CDR3 reads CASSLESGVDTQYF. The CDR3 bases are TGTGCCAGCAGCTTGGAAAGCGGGGTAGATACGCAGTATTTT.